This passage covers 26 T cell receptor beta chains from one sample sequenced in a study of blood T cell repertoires in COVID-19. The repertoire was sequenced with immunoSEQ multiplex PCR; TCRdb's copy has only in-frame clones and lacks some. The sample has 49,000 or so clones; 80% to 85% are singletons. Material: peripheral blood. The receptors originated from a man in his 60s with active COVID-19.

This chain uses TRBV5-4 with TRBJ1-2; 10 nucleotides agree with TRBD1. The CDR3 runs to 13 residues. Germline V gives CDR1 SGHNT, CDR2 YYREEE (reference sequence). V gave up 3 bases and J gave up 7 bases; unmatched junction bases: 3. CDR3 in DNA: TGTGCCAGCAGCTCTAGGACAGGGGGTGGCTACACCTTC. Amino acid sequence: CASSSRTGGGYTF.

J is TRBJ2-3 and V is TRBV19, with TRBD2 matching 8 bases. Per germline, CDR1 LNHDA and CDR2 SQIVND (reference sequence). The trim removed 9 bases at V and 1 base at J, leaving 9 bases unmatched. This CDR3 is built from 15 residues. In DNA, the CDR3 is TGTGCCAGCGGAGGATTGCGGGGGGGCACAGATACGCAGTATTTT. This sequence encodes CASGGLRGGTDTQYF.

V and J are TRBV28 and TRBJ2-7; D not resolved. CDR3 length equals 12 residues. The V gene's germline CDR1 is MDHEN and CDR2 SYDVKM. The V gene lost 4 bases and the J gene lost 5 bases, with 9 bases spanning the gap. CDR3 coding DNA: TGTGCCAGCAGTTACTATCCCCACGAGCAGTACTTC. This codes for CASSYYPHEQYF.

The gene calls are TRBV7-8 and TRBJ2-1, with TRBD2 matching 16 bases. This CDR3 has 17 residues. CDR1 and CDR2 from the germline V gene are SGHVS and FQNEAQ. The J segment lost 4 bases and the V segment lost 5 bases, leaving 5 bases of the junction unmatched. The CDR3 DNA reads TGTGCCAGCAGCGGGACTAGCGGGGGGGACCAGTACAATGAGCAGTTCTTC. Encoded protein: CASSGTSGGDQYNEQFF.

The chain carries TRBV6-5 and TRBJ1-2, with 7 positions matching TRBD1. J was trimmed by 8 bases and V by 6 bases; bases with no gene match: 9. Germline V gene sequence: CDR1 MNHEY, CDR2 SVGAGI. The CDR3 is 13 amino acids. The CDR3 sequence: CASRKTGADGYTF. The CDR3 region has the DNA TGTGCCAGCAGAAAAACAGGGGCAGACGGCTACACCTTC.

This rearrangement joins TRBV15 to TRBJ2-1; D might be TRBD2 (6 bases). Per the germline V gene, CDR1 is LNHNV and CDR2 is YYDKDF (reference sequence). The CDR3 is 13 amino acids. Deletions cut 8 bases from V and 3 bases from J, with 11 bases between. In DNA, the CDR3 is TGTGCCACCTCCCGGGACTTCTACAATGAGCAGTTCTTC. It specifies CATSRDFYNEQFF.

The chain combines TRBV29-1 with TRBJ2-5; 7 positions agree with TRBD2. The CDR3 runs 15 residues. V was pared by 7 bases and J by 4 bases, with 15 bases of the junction left unmatched. Germline V lookup: CDR1 SQVTM, CDR2 ANQGSEA. For the CDR3, the DNA is TGCAGCGCCCGTATAGCGGATCGCGGGGGAGAGACCCAGTACTTC. It translates to CSARIADRGGETQYF.

This rearrangement joins TRBV14 to TRBJ1-6; D is perhaps TRBD1 (6 bases). V shed 5 bases and J shed 9 bases, with 11 bases lying between them. This CDR3 contains 13 residues. In germline, CDR1 is SGHDN, CDR2 FVKESK. CDR3 protein: CASSGDRFSPLHF. The CDR3 region has the DNA TGTGCCAGCAGCGGTGACAGGTTTTCACCCCTCCACTTT.

The chain combines TRBV5-8 with TRBJ2-6, with 10 positions matching TRBD2. The germline gives CDR1 SGHTS, CDR2 YDEGEE. The CDR3 is made up of 14 amino acids. V gave up 9 bases and J gave up 8 bases; unmatched junction bases: 8. CDR3 sequence reads: CAIPKRGGPNVLTF. Written as DNA, the CDR3 is TGTGCCATACCTAAGCGGGGGGGCCCCAACGTCCTGACTTTC. The full variable domain, completed using reference TRBV5-8 and TRBJ2-6, is EAGVTQSPTHLIKTRGQQATLRCSPISGHTSVYWYQQALGLGLQFLLWYDEGEERNRGNFPPRFSGRQFPNYSSELNVNALELEDSALYLCAIPKRGGPNVLTFGAGSRLTVL.

This clone was counted once. This chain joins TRBV28 and TRBJ1-1; tentative D call: TRBD1 (5 bases). This CDR3 has 14 amino acids. V was pared by 5 bases and J by 0 bases, with 10 bases between. The germline V gene encodes CDR1 MDHEN and CDR2 SYDVKM. The CDR3 region has the DNA TGTGCCAGCAGTCCAGGGTTAATGAACACTGAAGCTTTCTTT. Its translation: CASSPGLMNTEAFF.

The V call is TRBV6-2 or TRBV6-3, the J call TRBJ2-3, with D perhaps matching TRBD2 (6 bases). The CDR3 runs 16 residues. V was trimmed by 2 bases and J by 1 base, leaving 13 bases between them. Per the germline V gene, CDR1 is MNHEY and CDR2 is SVGEGT. The CDR3 DNA is TGTGCCAGCAGTTACAGGGCGGGGATCCGCACAGATACGCAGTATTTT. This gives the protein CASSYRAGIRTDTQYF.

The gene calls are TRBV27 and TRBJ2-3; TRBD2 aligns across 11 bases. Germline CDR1 is MNHEY and CDR2 is SMNVEV (reference sequence). The CDR3 sequence is 14 residues long. V was pared by 6 bases and J by 1 base, with 0 bases of the junction left unmatched. The CDR3 region has the DNA TGTGCCAGCAGACTAGCGGGGGGCACAGATACGCAGTATTTT. This gives the protein CASRLAGGTDTQYF.

The chain joins TRBV19 to TRBJ1-5, with 7 positions matching TRBD1. Germline values: CDR1 LNHDA, CDR2 SQIVND (reference sequence). The CDR3 has 13 residues. V trimming: 5 bases; J trimming: 2 bases; junction bases outside the gene matches: 0. The CDR3 here is CASSGTGNQPQHF. CDR3 bases: TGTGCCAGTAGTGGGACAGGCAATCAGCCCCAGCATTTT.

V gene TRBV9 combines with J gene TRBJ2-7, with 7 positions matching TRBD1. V shed 4 bases and J 3 bases; nucleotides not matched to a gene: 10. The CDR3 loop spans 15 amino acids. Germline V gene lookup returns CDR1 SGDLS and CDR2 YYNGEE. CDR3 region: CASSQTGQQNYEQYF. CDR3 sequence (DNA): TGTGCCAGCAGCCAAACGGGACAGCAAAACTACGAGCAGTACTTC. Using reference TRBV9 and TRBJ2-7 for the parts outside the CDR3, the full variable domain is DSGVTQTPKHLITATGQRVTLRCSPRSGDLSVYWYQQSLDQGLQFLIQYYNGEERAKGNILERFSAQQFPDLHSELNLSSLELGDSALYFCASSQTGQQNYEQYFGPGTRLTVT.

This chain joins TRBV11-3 and TRBJ2-1, with no clear D. The CDR3 has 15 residues. Germline assignment: CDR1 SGHNT and CDR2 YENEEA. Trimming took off 1 base at V and 5 bases at J, with 12 bases between the two ends. The CDR3 DNA reads TGTGCCAGCAGCTTAGGGTGGTCTGACAACAATGAGCAGTTCTTC. Its translation is CASSLGWSDNNEQFF.

This clone was detected a few times. CDR3 DNA: TGTGCCAGCAGACTAGGACAGGGGGGTAACTATGGCTACACCTTC. Translating gives CASRLGQGGNYGYTF. The rearrangement links TRBV4-2 to TRBJ1-2, with 10 bases fitting TRBD1. The CDR3 covers 15 residues. Unmatched junction bases numbered 5, after V lost 6 bases and J lost 1 base. CDR1 is LGHNA, CDR2 YNFKEQ, per germline.

The rearrangement uses TRBV2 and TRBJ1-1; the D gene is possibly TRBD1 (6 bases). This CDR3 is built from 13 residues. Germline-derived CDR1 and CDR2 are SNHLY and FYNNEI. V was clipped by 5 bases and J by 6 bases, with 13 bases between them. CDR3 nucleotide sequence: TGTGCCAGCAGTAAACAGGGTTCGCCTGAAGCTTTCTTT. Its protein is CASSKQGSPEAFF.

The chain carries TRBV6-2 or TRBV6-3 and TRBJ1-2, with D hard to call. The ends were cut back, 2 bases at V and 4 bases at J, with 8 bases in the middle. CDR1 is MNHEY, CDR2 SVGEGT, per germline. This CDR3 contains 13 residues. CDR3 protein: CASSYKASYGYTF. In DNA form, the CDR3 reads TGTGCCAGCAGTTACAAAGCGAGCTATGGCTACACCTTC.

This chain joins TRBV29-1 and TRBJ2-1; weak D call: TRBD2 (6 bases). CDR3 length: 15 amino acids. Germline V gene lookup returns CDR1 SQVTM and CDR2 ANQGSEA. The V end lost 5 bases, the J end lost 0 bases, and 14 bases lay between the germline ends. CDR3 DNA sequence: TGCAGCGTTTCCAGCGGGTCGAGCTCCTACAATGAGCAGTTCTTC. Translation gives CSVSSGSSSYNEQFF.

CDR3: CASSLGEAGARAFF. The CDR3 nucleotides read TGTGCCAGCAGCCTCGGAGAAGCAGGGGCTCGAGCTTTCTTT. This chain joins TRBV14 and TRBJ1-1; TRBD1 is a possible D gene (6 bases). This CDR3 is built from 14 residues. Germline assignment: CDR1 SGHDN and CDR2 FVKESK. V lost 4 bases to trimming and J lost 10 bases, with 19 bases between them.

This rearrangement joins TRBV11-1 to TRBJ2-7; D not certain. The V and J ends lost 1 base and 4 bases respectively, with 8 bases between them. This CDR3 comprises 13 residues. Germline V gene data show CDR1 as SGHAT and CDR2 as FQDESV (reference sequence). The CDR3 spells CASSLGTPYEQYF. The CDR3 DNA sequence: TGTGCCAGCAGCTTAGGCACACCGTACGAGCAGTACTTC.

The chain employs TRBV14 and TRBJ2-1, with D hard to call. Trimming took off 3 bases at V and 0 bases at J, with 6 bases between the two ends. The CDR3 extends over 14 amino acids. CDR1 SGHDN and CDR2 FVKESK come from the germline V gene. CDR3 in DNA: TGTGCCAGCAGCCAGTCAAACTCCTACAATGAGCAGTTCTTC. Encoded protein: CASSQSNSYNEQFF.

The chain uses TRBV28 and TRBJ2-1; a weak D match, TRBD2 (6 bases). V lost 10 bases and J 4 bases, leaving 17 bases between the germline ends. Germline loops: CDR1 MDHEN, CDR2 SYDVKM. The CDR3 spans 14 residues. The CDR3 DNA follows: TGTGCCATCCCCTTAGCGGAGAGGTACAATGAGCAGTTCTTC. This sequence encodes CAIPLAERYNEQFF. The full variable domain, in which reference TRBV28 and TRBJ2-1 provide the parts outside the CDR3, is DVKVTQSSRYLVKRTGEKVFLECVQDMDHENMFWYRQDPGLGLRLIYFSYDVKMKEKGDIPEGYSVSREKKERFSLILESASTNQTSMYLCAIPLAERYNEQFFGPGTRLTVL.

The chain carries TRBV27 and TRBJ2-1, with TRBD1 identical over 7 bases. Trimming took 3 bases from V and 9 from J; bases not matched to a gene: 8. Germline CDR1 reads MNHEY; CDR2 reads SMNVEV (reference sequence). This CDR3 has 14 residues. Here the CDR3 reads CASSFYDRDGEQFF. The CDR3, as DNA: TGTGCCAGCAGTTTCTATGACAGGGATGGTGAGCAGTTCTTC.

The chain is built from TRBV5-1 and TRBJ1-4; 9 bases are shared with TRBD1. This CDR3 is 14 amino acids long. V gave up 5 bases and J gave up 8 bases; unmatched junction bases: 7. Looked up from germline, CDR1 is SGHRS and CDR2 is YFSETQ. The CDR3, as DNA: TGCGCCAGCAGAGTACTGACAGGGGGAGAAAAACTGTTTTTT. This codes for CASRVLTGGEKLFF.

The gene calls are TRBV7-9 and TRBJ2-1; tentatively, D is TRBD1 (5 bases). This CDR3 spans 15 amino acids. Trimming took off 3 bases at V and 7 bases at J, with 16 bases between the two ends. Germline lookup yields CDR1 SEHNR and CDR2 FQNEAQ (reference sequence). The CDR3 DNA sequence: TGTGCCAGCAGCTTCAAGTTCGCGACAGCAAATGAGCAGTTCTTC. Its translation: CASSFKFATANEQFF.